The following is a T cell receptor beta chain sequence with its context. This specimen belongs to a study of blood T cell repertoires in COVID-19. The CDR3 is made up of 14 amino acids. Germline V gene lookup returns CDR1 SGHRS and CDR2 YFSETQ. The J segment lost 6 bases and the V segment lost 1 base, leaving 6 bases of the junction unmatched. Sequencing was performed with immunoSEQ multiplex PCR; in TCRdb, only in-frame clones are kept and a portion is missing. The sample shows a few hundred thousand clones, around four fifths of them seen only once. The chain uses TRBV5-1 and TRBJ1-1; 7 bases match TRBD1. This clonotype was obtained from a woman aged 45-59 years who had recovered from COVID-19. Sequencing was done on a sample of PBMCs or T cells enriched from blood (not recorded which). CDR3 amino acids: CASSLQGVQAEAFF. The CDR3 nucleotides read TGCGCCAGCAGCTTGCAGGGGGTTCAGGCTGAAGCTTTCTTT.